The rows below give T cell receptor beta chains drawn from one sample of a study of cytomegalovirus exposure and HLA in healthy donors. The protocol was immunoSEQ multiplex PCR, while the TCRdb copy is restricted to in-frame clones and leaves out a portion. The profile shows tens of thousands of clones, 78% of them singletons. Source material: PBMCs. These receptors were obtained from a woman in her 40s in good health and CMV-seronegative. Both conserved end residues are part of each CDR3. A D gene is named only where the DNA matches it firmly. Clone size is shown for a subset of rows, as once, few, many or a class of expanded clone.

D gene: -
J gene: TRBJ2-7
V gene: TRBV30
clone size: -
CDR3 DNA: TGTGCCTGGAGTGTAACCCGCGGGACAGTACCCTACGAGCAGTACTTC
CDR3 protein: CAWSVTRGTVPYEQYF

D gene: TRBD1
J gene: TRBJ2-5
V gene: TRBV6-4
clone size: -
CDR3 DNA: TGTGCCAGCAGTGACTCCATCCGGGACAGGGGCCAGACCCAGTACTTC
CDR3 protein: CASSDSIRDRGQTQYF

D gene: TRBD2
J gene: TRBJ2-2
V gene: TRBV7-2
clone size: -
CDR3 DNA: TGTGCCAGCAGCTTAGGGGCGGGAGTACGCACCGGGGAGCTGTTTTTT
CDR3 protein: CASSLGAGVRTGELFF

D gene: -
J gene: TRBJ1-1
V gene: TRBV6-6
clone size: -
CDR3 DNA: TGTGCCAGCAGTTGGCAGGGTTGGGGTATGAACACTGAAGCTTTCTTT
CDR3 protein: CASSWQGWGMNTEAFF

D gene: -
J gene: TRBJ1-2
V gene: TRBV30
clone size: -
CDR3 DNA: TGTGCCTCCGGGGAGGGTGGCTACACCTTC
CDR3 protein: CASGEGGYTF

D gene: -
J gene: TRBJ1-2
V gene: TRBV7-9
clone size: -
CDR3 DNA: TGTTCCAGCACCCCCGGGGGGTATGGCTACACCTTC
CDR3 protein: CSSTPGGYGYTF

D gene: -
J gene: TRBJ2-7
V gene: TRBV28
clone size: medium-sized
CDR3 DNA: TGTGCCAGCAGCCTCGACAACTACGAGCAGTACTTC
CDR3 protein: CASSLDNYEQYF

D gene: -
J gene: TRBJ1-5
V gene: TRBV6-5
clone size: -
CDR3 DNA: TGTGCCAGCAGCTTGGGACTGAATAGCAATCAGCCCCAGCATTTT
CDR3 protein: CASSLGLNSNQPQHF

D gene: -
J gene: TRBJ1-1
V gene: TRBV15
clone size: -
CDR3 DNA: TGTGCCACCAGCAGAGGGATGGGGCTGGCGGCTTTCTTT
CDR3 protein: CATSRGMGLAAFF

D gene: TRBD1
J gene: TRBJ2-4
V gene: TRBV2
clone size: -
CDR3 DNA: TGTGCCAGCAGTATTGGACAGGGCGTGAGAAACATTCAGTACTTC
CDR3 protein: CASSIGQGVRNIQYF

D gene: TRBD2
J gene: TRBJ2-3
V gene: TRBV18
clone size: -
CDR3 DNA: TGTGCCAGCTCACGAACTAGCGCCTCAGATACGCAGTATTTT
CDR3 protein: CASSRTSASDTQYF

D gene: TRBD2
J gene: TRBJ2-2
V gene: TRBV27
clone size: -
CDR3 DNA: TGTGCCAGCAGCCCGGGGGTCCGCGGGAGGGCCGCCGGGGAGCTGTTTTTT
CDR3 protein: CASSPGVRGRAAGELFF

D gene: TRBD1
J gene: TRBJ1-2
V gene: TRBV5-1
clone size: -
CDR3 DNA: TGCGCCAGCAGCTTGGTCGGGACAGAGTATGGCTACACCTTC
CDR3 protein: CASSLVGTEYGYTF

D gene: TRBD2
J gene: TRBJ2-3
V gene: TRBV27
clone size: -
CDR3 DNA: TGTGCCAGCAGTTTATTAACGGGGACTAGCGCAGATACGCAGTATTTT
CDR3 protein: CASSLLTGTSADTQYF

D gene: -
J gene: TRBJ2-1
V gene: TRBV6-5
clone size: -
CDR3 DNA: TGTGCCAGCAGTTACCGGGACAACAATGAGCAGTTCTTC
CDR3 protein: CASSYRDNNEQFF

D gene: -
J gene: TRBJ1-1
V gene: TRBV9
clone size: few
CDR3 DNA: TGTGCCAGCAGCGGAGGGACACTGGGGAACACTGAAGCTTTCTTT
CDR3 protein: CASSGGTLGNTEAFF

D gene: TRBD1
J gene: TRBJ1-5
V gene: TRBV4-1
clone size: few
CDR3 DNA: TGCGCCAGCAGCGGGGGACAGGGGTTTAGCAATCAGCCCCAGCATTTT
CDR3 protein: CASSGGQGFSNQPQHF

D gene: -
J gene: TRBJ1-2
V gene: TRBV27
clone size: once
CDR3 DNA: TGTGCCAGCAGTCTACATCCGGGACTTCTCGCCTATGGCTACACCTTC
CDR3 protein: CASSLHPGLLAYGYTF

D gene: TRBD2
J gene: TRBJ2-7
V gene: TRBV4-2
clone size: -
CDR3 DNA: TGTGCCAGCAGCCCCTCACCGGGACTAGCGGGAGTCGAGCAGTACTTC
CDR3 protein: CASSPSPGLAGVEQYF

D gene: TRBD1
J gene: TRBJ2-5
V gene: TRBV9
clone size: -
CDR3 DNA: TGTGCCAGCAGCGTAGGGGACAGGCCACCTTACTTC
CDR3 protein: CASSVGDRPPYF

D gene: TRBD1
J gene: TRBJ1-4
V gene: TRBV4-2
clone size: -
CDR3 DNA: TGTGCCAGCAGCCAAGAAGGGGGGACAGGGATTGAAAAACTGTTTTTT
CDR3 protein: CASSQEGGTGIEKLFF

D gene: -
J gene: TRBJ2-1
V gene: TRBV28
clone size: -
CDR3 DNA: TGTGCCAGCAAGGGGACACTTCTTTACAATGAGCAGTTCTTC
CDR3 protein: CASKGTLLYNEQFF

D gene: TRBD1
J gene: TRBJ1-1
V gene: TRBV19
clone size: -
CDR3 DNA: TGTGCCAGTAGTGGTCCCGGGACAGCAAACACTGAAGCTTTCTTT
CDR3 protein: CASSGPGTANTEAFF

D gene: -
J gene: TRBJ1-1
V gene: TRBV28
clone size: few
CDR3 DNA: TGTGCCAGCAGTCTACTTCAGGGGCCAAACACTGAAGCTTTCTTT
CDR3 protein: CASSLLQGPNTEAFF

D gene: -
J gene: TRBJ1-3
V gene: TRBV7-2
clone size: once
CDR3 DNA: TGTGCCAGCAGCTTATCCAGGGGATGGAGAGGAAACACCATATATTTT
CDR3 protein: CASSLSRGWRGNTIYF

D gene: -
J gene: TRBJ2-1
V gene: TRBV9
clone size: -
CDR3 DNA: TGTGCCAGCACCAGCGTAGGAGAGGGAGTAGCTGAGCAGTTCTTC
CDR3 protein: CASTSVGEGVAEQFF

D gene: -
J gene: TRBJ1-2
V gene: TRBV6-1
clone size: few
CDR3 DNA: TGTGCCAGCACCTGGATGAGCGGTGGCTACACCTTC
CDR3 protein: CASTWMSGGYTF

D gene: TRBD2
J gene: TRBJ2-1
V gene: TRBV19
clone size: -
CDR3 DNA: TGTGCCAGTAGTCCCGGGACTAGCGGTTACAATGAGCAGTTCTTC
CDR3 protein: CASSPGTSGYNEQFF

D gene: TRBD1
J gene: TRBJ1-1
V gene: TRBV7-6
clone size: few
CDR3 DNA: TGTGCCAGCAGCTCGGGACAGAAGGAAGCTTTCTTT
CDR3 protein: CASSSGQKEAFF

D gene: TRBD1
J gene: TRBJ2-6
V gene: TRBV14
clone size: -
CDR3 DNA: TGTGCCAGCAGCCAAGATATAAGGGGGCGTCGTTCTGGGGCCAACGTCCTGACTTTC
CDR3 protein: CASSQDIRGRRSGANVLTF

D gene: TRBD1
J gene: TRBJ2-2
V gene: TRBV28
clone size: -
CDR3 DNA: TGTGCCAGCAGTCCGACAGGGGGCACGTACACCGGGGAGCTGTTTTTT
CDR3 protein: CASSPTGGTYTGELFF

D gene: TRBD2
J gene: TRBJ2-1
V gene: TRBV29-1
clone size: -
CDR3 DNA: TGCAGCGTTGCCGGCGGGAGAAATGAGCAGTTCTTC
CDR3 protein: CSVAGGRNEQFF